This T cell receptor beta chain emerged from a study of cytomegalovirus exposure and HLA in healthy donors. Study overall: Earlier sequencing of some 180 million T cells yielded roughly 120 million unique TCR beta sequences. Points from the study as a whole: It was fewer than 200 TCR beta chains that were listed as cytomegalovirus-associated. It was in a later analysis that TCR association rates were seen to vary by HLA locus, highest for DRB1 and lowest for HLA-C. One variant, a missense change in DCLRE1C, was linked in a later analysis to TCR beta V- and J-gene trimming.

Points on this clone: Its cognate antigen is unknown.

The CDR3 is 15 residues long. Trimming cost V 1 base and J 1 base, with 11 bases left between them. Germline CDR1 and CDR2: LGHNA and YNFKEQ. In the PCR, 60 Vbeta and 13 Jbeta primers were used. Clones were read by immunoSEQ multiplex PCR, and TCRdb kept only the in-frame ones, dropping some. The sample includes around 190,000 clones, around 77% of them seen just once. The TCR was taken from a woman in her thirties in good health and CMV-seronegative. V usage is TRBV4-2 and J usage is TRBJ2-7; possibly TRBD2 for D (6 bases). The source material was PBMCs. The CDR3 region is CASSQGTGESYEQYF. The CDR3 nucleotides are TGTGCCAGCAGCCAAGGGACGGGAGAGTCCTACGAGCAGTACTTC.